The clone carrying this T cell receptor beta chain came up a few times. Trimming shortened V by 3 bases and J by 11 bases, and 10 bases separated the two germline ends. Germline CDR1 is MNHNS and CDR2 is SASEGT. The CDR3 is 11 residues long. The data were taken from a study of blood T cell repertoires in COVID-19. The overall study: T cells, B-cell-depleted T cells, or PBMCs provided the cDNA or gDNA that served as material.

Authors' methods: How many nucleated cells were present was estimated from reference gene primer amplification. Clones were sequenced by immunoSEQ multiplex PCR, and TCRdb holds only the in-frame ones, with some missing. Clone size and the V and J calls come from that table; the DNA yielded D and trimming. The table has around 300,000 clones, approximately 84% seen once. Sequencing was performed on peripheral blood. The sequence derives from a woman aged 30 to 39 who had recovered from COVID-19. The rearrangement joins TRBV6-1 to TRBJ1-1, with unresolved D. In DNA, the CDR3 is TGTGCCAGCAGTGACATTTTAGCGGCTTTCTTT. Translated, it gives CASSDILAAFF.